Below are 12 T cell receptor beta chains sequenced from a single sample in a study of cytomegalovirus exposure and HLA in healthy donors. PCR was performed using 60 Vbeta and 13 Jbeta primers. Measured with immunoSEQ multiplex PCR; TCRdb has only the in-frame clones, and not every one. The sample carries approximately 110,000 clones, roughly 68% recorded once. Material for sequencing was PBMCs. The origin of the receptors is a woman aged 50 to 60 in good health and CMV-seropositive.

This chain joins TRBV7-3 and TRBJ2-1, with D possibly TRBD1 on 6 matching bases. V was cut by 5 bases and J by 3 bases, with 8 bases left in between. The germline gives CDR1 SGHTA, CDR2 FQGTGA. The CDR3 spans 13 residues. The CDR3, as DNA: TGTGCCAGCAGCAAGGACAGCTACAATGAGCAGTTCTTC. Translation gives CASSKDSYNEQFF.

The CDR3 bases are TGTGCCAGTACTTATAAGGACAGGGTCTATACTGAAGCTTTCTTT. Amino acids: CASTYKDRVYTEAFF. This chain joins TRBV19 and TRBJ1-1; TRBD1 matches at 8 bases. The CDR3 has 15 residues. V shed 7 bases and J 5 bases; nucleotides not matched to a gene: 12. Germline V CDR1 and CDR2: LNHDA, SQIVND (reference sequence).

J is TRBJ1-6 and V is TRBV27; TRBD1 agrees at 7 bases. The ends lost 2 bases at V and 8 bases at J; junction bases unmatched: 6. This CDR3 has 15 residues. Germline V gene data show CDR1 as MNHEY and CDR2 as SMNVEV (reference sequence). The CDR3, as DNA: TGTGCCAGCAGTTTAGGTAGAGGGGGCTATTCACCCCTCCACTTT. The encoded protein is CASSLGRGGYSPLHF.

The V and J genes are TRBV7-6 and TRBJ2-3; no reliable D call. CDR3 size: 14 residues. Germline CDR1 and CDR2: SGHVS and FNYEAQ. V was clipped by 0 bases and J by 1 base, with 5 bases between them. Here the CDR3 reads CASSLARGTDTQYF. The CDR3 region has the DNA TGTGCCAGCAGCTTAGCTCGGGGCACAGATACGCAGTATTTT.

V usage is TRBV5-1 and J usage is TRBJ2-7; TRBD2 matches 8 bases. Germline CDR1 reads SGHRS; CDR2 reads YFSETQ. With V trimmed by 6 bases and J by 3 bases, 20 bases remained unmatched. CDR3 length equals 18 residues. The CDR3, as DNA: TGCGCCAGCACCCCGTATCCGAACTCGGGGGGGGGCGGCTACGAGCAGTACTTC. Residues: CASTPYPNSGGGGYEQYF.

The chain combines TRBV5-4 with TRBJ1-2; D ambiguous. The CDR3 extends over 13 amino acids. V gave up 0 bases and J gave up 7 bases, with 10 bases separating them. The germline CDR1 and CDR2 sequences are SGHNT and YYREEE (reference sequence). CDR3 bases: TGTGCCAGCAGCTTGGGGTTTACGGTTGGCTACACCTTC. This translates into CASSLGFTVGYTF. The full variable domain, completed using reference TRBV5-4 and TRBJ1-2, is ETGVTQSPTHLIKTRGQQVTLRCSSQSGHNTVSWYQQALGQGPQFIFQYYREEENGRGNFPPRFSGLQFPNYSSELNVNALELDDSALYLCASSLGFTVGYTFGSGTRLTVV.

There are a few counts of this clone. This chain connects TRBV2 to TRBJ2-7, with D hard to call. V lost 6 bases and J lost 3, with 6 bases in between. This CDR3 region has 11 residues. Germline CDR1 reads SNHLY; CDR2 reads FYNNEI. CDR3 sequence reads: CASRGYYEQYF. The CDR3 DNA reads as TGTGCCAGCAGGGGCTACTACGAGCAGTACTTC.

This clone was found a few times. The chain links TRBV13 to TRBJ1-5; TRBD1 is a possible D gene (6 bases). Trimming cost V 3 bases and J 2 bases, with 14 bases left between them. CDR3 length: 16 residues. Germline CDR1 PRHDT, CDR2 FYEKMQ (reference sequence). The CDR3 is CASSLGGGAGNQPQHF. The CDR3 DNA is TGTGCCAGCAGCTTGGGAGGGGGGGCGGGCAATCAGCCCCAGCATTTT. Full variable domain (rest looked up from reference TRBV13 and TRBJ1-5): AAGVIQSPRHLIKEKRETATLKCYPIPRHDTVYWYQQGPGQDPQFLISFYEKMQSDKGSIPDRFSAQQFSDYHSELNMSSLELGDSALYFCASSLGGGAGNQPQHFGDGTRLSIL.

CDR3 nucleotides: TGTGCCAGCAGTTTCTTAAGGGCAGGGGGCAATCAGCCCCAGCATTTT. Its translation: CASSFLRAGGNQPQHF. This sequence joins TRBV6-5 and TRBJ1-5; the D gene is possibly TRBD1 (6 bases). Trimming left V 4 bases short and J 2 bases short, with 15 bases between. The germline V gene encodes CDR1 MNHEY and CDR2 SVGAGI. This CDR3 is built from 16 residues.

This chain joins TRBV2 and TRBJ2-5; 7 nucleotides line up with TRBD2. With the DNA end fitting TRBJ2-7 better, the J assignment may be wrong. The CDR3 consists of 16 residues. Looked up from germline, CDR1 is SNHLY and CDR2 is FYNNEI. CDR3 nucleotide sequence: TGTGCCAGCAGTGAAGGGGTCCGGGGGGAGCCCTACGAGCAGTACTTC. Translation: CASSEGVRGEPYEQYF.

The rearrangement joins TRBV19 to TRBJ1-4; D possibly corresponds to TRBD1 (5 bases). Trimming shortened V by 6 bases and J by 0 bases, and 17 bases separated the two germline ends. The CDR3 contains 17 residues. Germline V gene data show CDR1 as LNHDA and CDR2 as SQIVND (reference sequence). The CDR3 spells CASRNAGLLSTNEKLFF. In DNA form, the CDR3 reads TGTGCCAGTAGGAATGCGGGGCTGCTGTCAACTAATGAAAAACTGTTTTTT.

The chain couples TRBV5-1 to TRBJ2-1; TRBD2 agrees at 8 bases. CDR1 and CDR2 (germline): SGHRS, YFSETQ. Trimming at V came to 2 bases and at J to 3 bases, leaving 1 base not matched to a gene. This CDR3 has 14 amino acids. The CDR3 reads CASSLTSGYNEQFF. CDR3 DNA: TGCGCCAGCAGCTTAACTAGCGGCTACAATGAGCAGTTCTTC.